A selection of T cell receptor beta chains follows, all from one sample in a study of Ad26.COV2.S vaccination and SARS-CoV-2 variants. Generated by immunoSEQ multiplex PCR, the TCRdb table keeps only in-frame clones and is missing some. The repertoire includes about 350,000 clones, around 86% of them detected once, and about 3.4% sits in the top ten. This specimen was peripheral blood, taken in a trial of Ad26.COV2.S vaccine versus placebo. The receptors originated from a person aged 18-65 years who received the Ad26.COV2.S COVID-19 vaccine or a placebo. CDR3s include the opening cysteine and the closing phenylalanine or tryptophan. A D gene is named only where the DNA matches it firmly. Clone size is shown for a subset of rows, as once, few, many or a class of expanded clone.

d_gene: TRBD2; j_gene: TRBJ2-7; v_gene: TRBV19; abundance: .; CDR3nt: TGTGCCAGTAGTATAGGAGCGGGGTCCTACGAGCAGTACTTC; CDR3aa: CASSIGAGSYEQYF
d_gene: .; j_gene: TRBJ1-6; v_gene: TRBV6-4; abundance: .; CDR3nt: TGTGCCAGCAGTGATACACAGGTTCTGCTGGGAGGGGATAATTCACCCCTCCACTTT; CDR3aa: CASSDTQVLLGGDNSPLHF
d_gene: TRBD1; j_gene: TRBJ1-2; v_gene: TRBV6-6; abundance: .; CDR3nt: TGTGCCAGCAGTTATACAGGGGGGTATGGCTACACCTTC; CDR3aa: CASSYTGGYGYTF
d_gene: .; j_gene: TRBJ1-5; v_gene: TRBV19; abundance: .; CDR3nt: TGTGCCAGTAGTACTTCCCGGGACATAAATCAGCCCCAGCATTTT; CDR3aa: CASSTSRDINQPQHF
d_gene: .; j_gene: TRBJ2-2; v_gene: TRBV7-3; abundance: .; CDR3nt: TGTGCCAGCAGCCCCGACCGTTACACCGGGGAGCTGTTTTTT; CDR3aa: CASSPDRYTGELFF
d_gene: .; j_gene: TRBJ2-3; v_gene: TRBV18; abundance: once; CDR3nt: TGTGCCAGCTCACCACCAACGGATACGCAGTATTTT; CDR3aa: CASSPPTDTQYF
d_gene: TRBD1; j_gene: TRBJ1-2; v_gene: TRBV6-2/TRBV6-3; abundance: .; CDR3nt: TGTGCCAGCAGTTACTCGACCCGGACAGGGTCGGATGGCTACACCTTC; CDR3aa: CASSYSTRTGSDGYTF
d_gene: .; j_gene: TRBJ1-5; v_gene: TRBV7-8; abundance: .; CDR3nt: TGTGCCAGCAGTGCTCGGGGCAATTACAATCAGCCCCAGCATTTT; CDR3aa: CASSARGNYNQPQHF
d_gene: .; j_gene: TRBJ1-2; v_gene: TRBV6-5; abundance: .; CDR3nt: TGTGCCAGCAGCCTAGGTGGGGTAGCTAACTATGGCTACACCTTC; CDR3aa: CASSLGGVANYGYTF
d_gene: TRBD2; j_gene: TRBJ2-1; v_gene: TRBV5-1; abundance: .; CDR3nt: TGCGCCAGCACCCTTAGCGGGGGGGCTTATAATGAGCAGTTCTTC; CDR3aa: CASTLSGGAYNEQFF
d_gene: TRBD1; j_gene: TRBJ1-6; v_gene: TRBV3-1/TRBV3-2; abundance: .; CDR3nt: TGTGCCAGCAGCCCCCTTAGAGGGGGCGATTCACCCCTCCACTTT; CDR3aa: CASSPLRGGDSPLHF
d_gene: TRBD1; j_gene: TRBJ1-1; v_gene: TRBV6-2/TRBV6-3; abundance: .; CDR3nt: TGTGCCAGCACCCCGGACAGGGGGGAGACTGAAGCTTTCTTT; CDR3aa: CASTPDRGETEAFF
d_gene: TRBD1; j_gene: TRBJ1-2; v_gene: TRBV5-4; abundance: .; CDR3nt: TGTGCCAGCACCAAGGACAGGGGGCGCGGCTATGGCTACACCTTC; CDR3aa: CASTKDRGRGYGYTF
d_gene: .; j_gene: TRBJ1-5; v_gene: TRBV10-2; abundance: .; CDR3nt: TGCGCCAGCAGACAGGTCTATAGCAATCAGCCCCAGCATTTT; CDR3aa: CASRQVYSNQPQHF
d_gene: .; j_gene: TRBJ2-3; v_gene: TRBV7-3; abundance: .; CDR3nt: TGTGCCAGCAGCCAAAACCCGGACTTCACAGATACGCAGTATTTT; CDR3aa: CASSQNPDFTDTQYF
d_gene: .; j_gene: TRBJ1-4; v_gene: TRBV7-9; abundance: .; CDR3nt: TGTGCCAGCAGCTTGGAAGGGGAAAAACTGTTTTTT; CDR3aa: CASSLEGEKLFF
d_gene: TRBD2; j_gene: TRBJ2-1; v_gene: TRBV5-6; abundance: .; CDR3nt: TGTGCCAGCAGCTTCCCCGGGACTAGTAATGAGCAGTTCTTC; CDR3aa: CASSFPGTSNEQFF
d_gene: .; j_gene: TRBJ1-2; v_gene: TRBV19; abundance: .; CDR3nt: TGTGCCAGTAGAGGGCAGGCCAACTATGGCTACACCTTC; CDR3aa: CASRGQANYGYTF
d_gene: .; j_gene: TRBJ2-1; v_gene: TRBV6-4; abundance: .; CDR3nt: TGTGCCAGCAGTGTGCGGAGCTCCTACAATGAGCAGTTCTTC; CDR3aa: CASSVRSSYNEQFF
d_gene: TRBD1; j_gene: TRBJ1-4; v_gene: TRBV6-5; abundance: .; CDR3nt: TGTGCCAGCAGAGGACAGGGCCAGGAAAAACTGTTTTTT; CDR3aa: CASRGQGQEKLFF
d_gene: .; j_gene: TRBJ1-3; v_gene: TRBV12-3/TRBV12-4; abundance: .; CDR3nt: TGTGCCAGCAGCCTAGAGGGACCCCGAGCCTATTTT; CDR3aa: CASSLEGPRAYF
d_gene: .; j_gene: TRBJ1-4; v_gene: TRBV5-5; abundance: .; CDR3nt: TGTGCCAGCAGCTTGACGGCAGGGTCGGCATTTAATGAAAAACTGTTTTTT; CDR3aa: CASSLTAGSAFNEKLFF
d_gene: .; j_gene: TRBJ1-6; v_gene: TRBV12-3/TRBV12-4; abundance: .; CDR3nt: TGTGCCACCTCCCGCGGGGGATCACCCCTCCACTTT; CDR3aa: CATSRGGSPLHF
d_gene: TRBD2; j_gene: TRBJ2-1; v_gene: TRBV4-3; abundance: .; CDR3nt: TGCGCCAGCAGCCAATCAATTAGCGGGGGGGCCTATGAGCAGTTCTTC; CDR3aa: CASSQSISGGAYEQFF
d_gene: .; j_gene: TRBJ1-2; v_gene: TRBV6-5; abundance: .; CDR3nt: TGTGCCAGCAGCACCGGACTTAACTATGGCTACACCTTC; CDR3aa: CASSTGLNYGYTF
d_gene: .; j_gene: TRBJ1-3; v_gene: TRBV5-1; abundance: .; CDR3nt: TGCGCCAGCAGCGAAGGGACTGGGGCCTCTGGAAACACCATATATTTT; CDR3aa: CASSEGTGASGNTIYF
d_gene: TRBD2; j_gene: TRBJ2-5; v_gene: TRBV7-2; abundance: .; CDR3nt: TGTGCCAGCAGCGCTCGGACTAGCGGGGGAGAGACCCAGTACTTC; CDR3aa: CASSARTSGGETQYF
d_gene: .; j_gene: TRBJ2-5; v_gene: TRBV10-3; abundance: .; CDR3nt: TGTGCCATCAGTGAGTCGATCGAGACCCAGTACTTC; CDR3aa: CAISESIETQYF
d_gene: .; j_gene: TRBJ2-3; v_gene: TRBV7-2; abundance: .; CDR3nt: TGTGCCAGCAGTCTCTGGGCAGATACGCAGTATTTT; CDR3aa: CASSLWADTQYF
d_gene: TRBD1; j_gene: TRBJ1-6; v_gene: TRBV27; abundance: .; CDR3nt: TGTGCCAGCAGTTTCGGGACAGATAATTCACCCCTCCACTTT; CDR3aa: CASSFGTDNSPLHF
d_gene: .; j_gene: TRBJ2-7; v_gene: TRBV6-5; abundance: .; CDR3nt: TGTGCCAGCAGTTACCTAGAGGATTCCTACGAGCAGTACTTC; CDR3aa: CASSYLEDSYEQYF
d_gene: .; j_gene: TRBJ2-7; v_gene: TRBV6-5; abundance: once; CDR3nt: TGTGCCAGCAGTCAACAGGTTAGCTCCTACGAGCAGTACTTC; CDR3aa: CASSQQVSSYEQYF
d_gene: TRBD1; j_gene: TRBJ1-2; v_gene: TRBV10-3; abundance: .; CDR3nt: TGTGCCATCAGGGGGACAGCCGGTCGTCATGGCTACACCTTC; CDR3aa: CAIRGTAGRHGYTF
d_gene: .; j_gene: TRBJ1-1; v_gene: TRBV6-5; abundance: .; CDR3nt: TGTGCCAGCACTCAGGCAGGACAGTCTGAAGCTTTCTTT; CDR3aa: CASTQAGQSEAFF
d_gene: .; j_gene: TRBJ1-1; v_gene: TRBV2; abundance: .; CDR3nt: TGTGCCAGCAGGGCAACAGGAGACACTGAAGCTTTCTTT; CDR3aa: CASRATGDTEAFF
d_gene: TRBD1; j_gene: TRBJ2-7; v_gene: TRBV5-1; abundance: .; CDR3nt: TGCGCCAGCAGCTCAGGACAGGTATACGAGCAGTACTTC; CDR3aa: CASSSGQVYEQYF
d_gene: TRBD1; j_gene: TRBJ2-7; v_gene: TRBV5-1; abundance: once; CDR3nt: TGCGCCAGCAGCACAGGACAGGGGGCGAACGAGCAGTACTTC; CDR3aa: CASSTGQGANEQYF
d_gene: .; j_gene: TRBJ2-7; v_gene: TRBV30; abundance: .; CDR3nt: TGTGCCTGGAGCCCCTTCGGACGTTCTTACGAGCAGTACTTC; CDR3aa: CAWSPFGRSYEQYF
d_gene: TRBD2; j_gene: TRBJ2-1; v_gene: TRBV30; abundance: .; CDR3nt: TGTGCCTGGAGTGGGACTAGCGGTTACAATGAGCAGTTCTTC; CDR3aa: CAWSGTSGYNEQFF
d_gene: .; j_gene: TRBJ1-1; v_gene: TRBV19; abundance: .; CDR3nt: TGTGCCAGTAGCCCGACAGTGAACACTGAAGCTTTCTTT; CDR3aa: CASSPTVNTEAFF
d_gene: TRBD1; j_gene: TRBJ1-1; v_gene: TRBV14; abundance: .; CDR3nt: TGTGCCAGCAGCCAGACAGGGAAGAACACTGAAGCTTTCTTT; CDR3aa: CASSQTGKNTEAFF
d_gene: .; j_gene: TRBJ1-3; v_gene: TRBV18; abundance: .; CDR3nt: TGTGCCAGCTCACCTCAGACAGGCAGCCTCTCTGGAAACACCATATATTTT; CDR3aa: CASSPQTGSLSGNTIYF
d_gene: TRBD1; j_gene: TRBJ1-2; v_gene: TRBV7-2; abundance: .; CDR3nt: TGTGCCAGCAGCTTTAATACAGGGGGGCACCCGGGCTACACCTTC; CDR3aa: CASSFNTGGHPGYTF
d_gene: .; j_gene: TRBJ2-5; v_gene: TRBV7-2; abundance: .; CDR3nt: TGTGCCAGCAGCTTAGCGGGGGGAGCGGAGACCCAGTACTTC; CDR3aa: CASSLAGGAETQYF
d_gene: .; j_gene: TRBJ1-2; v_gene: TRBV2; abundance: .; CDR3nt: TGTGCCAGCAGTGAAGCGGAGTCAGAATATGGCTACACCTTC; CDR3aa: CASSEAESEYGYTF
d_gene: TRBD2; j_gene: TRBJ2-1; v_gene: TRBV6-6; abundance: .; CDR3nt: TGTGCCAGCAGTTACTACGCGGGGGGGGACAATGAGCAGTTCTTC; CDR3aa: CASSYYAGGDNEQFF